Only a few counts were recorded for the clone carrying this T cell receptor beta chain. The method was immunoSEQ multiplex PCR; TCRdb's version includes in-frame clones alone and lacks a portion of them. The repertoire has more than 2 million clones, just under 95% of them found once; the top ten carry about 1.1%. Germline CDR1 reads GTSNPN; CDR2 reads SVGIG (reference sequence). With 0 bases removed from V and 3 bases from J, the gap between germline ends came to 11 bases. CDR3 size: 14 residues. The data originate from a study of shared clonotypes between healthy human individuals. The naive CD8 subset, CD45RO-negative cells positively selected for CCR7, excluded terminally differentiated effector memory CD45RA+ cells.

The source of this sequence is a man aged 18 to 35 in good health. The chain recombines TRBV30 with TRBJ1-1, with D unclear. The sequencing sample was made of naive CD8+ T cells sorted from blood. CDR3 loop: CAWSVLPEDTEAFF. CDR3 bases: TGTGCCTGGAGTGTACTGCCAGAGGACACTGAAGCTTTCTTT.